This TCR beta chain was identified during a study of T cell responses to AZD1222 COVID-19 vaccine (dated by TCRdb to the early 2020s). With respect to the entire study: TCR sequencing covered over 230 trial participants: 200 to 210 given two doses of AZD1222 and 26 given two doses of MenACWY control vaccine. Enrollment into the trials was organized by age into subgroups of 18-55, 56-69 and 70-plus years, and those subgroups contained approximately 150, 30 and 60 TCR-sequenced participants, respectively. Paper-wide results and their limitations: The 56-69-year group was small, and its depth increase did not reach significance, likely because of low power. Because no day 14 peak-response samples were available, the repertoires could be characterized only after the peak T cell response. CD4 TCRs associated with the vaccine covered the entire spike protein, and the dominant responses were in regions 160-218 and 743-854. A significant rise in spike-specific TCR breadth and depth was observed after two AZD1222 doses relative to day 0 and relative to MenACWY recipients. Most participants were white British and females outnumbered males, and the authors suggested that clonal diversity may have been underestimated. Only five to seven AZD1222 recipients were SARS-CoV-2 seropositive at baseline, limiting conclusions about previously exposed vaccinees. Reportedly, close to half of the unique spike-specific TCRs recognized epitopes lying outside the regions that are mutated in the B.1.351 and B.1.1.7 variants.

The time point tag for this specimen amounts to: about 28 days (+/-7) after the second vaccine dose. The treatment or condition label of this sample denotes: meningococcal conjugate vaccine given as trial control. Vaccinee samples were obtained from the UK trials COV001 and COV002, which included a single-blind randomized controlled phase 2/3 trial of AZD1222 (ChAdOx1 nCoV-19) in healthy adults. For TCRbeta chain sequencing, PBMC samples were collected from trial participants at day 0 and at day 28 after the second dose. The count of this clone is one. Its specific antigen is unknown. Per-base quality was not reported, and no clone a single base away is much larger than it. Other nucleotide sequences in the sample specify the same CDR3. The CDR3 regions of human TCRbeta chains were analyzed by immunosequencing. From the authors' description of their analysis: Repertoire TCRs were matched against a reference library of SARS-CoV-2-specific TCRs generated with the MIRA antigen-specificity platform. Breadth was defined as the fraction of unique TCRs that were SARS-CoV-2-associated. Depth was defined as the fraction of total T cells that were SARS-CoV-2-associated. Using the MIRA data, each spike-specific TCR was assigned both to the spike region to which the TCR was reactive and to a CD4 or CD8 class. Log10-transformed breadth and depth values were compared by one-way ANOVA with Sidak's multiple comparisons tests. The clones in this table, taken by TCRdb from immuneACCESS, are in-frame only. Not every clone is retained; where verified, under half of the shortfall comes from an unresolved V gene, and the cause of the rest is unknown. The V and J calls and clone size were taken over from that table, and D and trimming were inferred from the DNA. The sample data list some 40,000 clones, and roughly 75% of these were observed just once. The leading ten clones occupy about 20% of the sample.

Deletion took 3 bases off V and 5 bases off J, with a span of 10 bases between the germline ends. Looking up the germline V gene yields CDR1 KGHSH and CDR2 LQKENI. Including the terminal cysteine and phenylalanine, the CDR3 comprises 13 residues. Of all the DNA, just the CDR3 is kept, 39 bases in frame from base 1. Here the chain combines TRBV18 and TRBJ1-1, with no reliable assignment of the D segment. The TCR was taken from an adult who received the MenACWY meningococcal vaccine as a control. Material: peripheral blood, obtained 28 days after the second dose of the MenACWY control vaccine. CDR3 sequence: CASSPLPETEAFF. At the DNA level, the sequence is TGTGCCAGCTCACCTCTACCCGAGACTGAAGCTTTCTTT.